The source of this TCR beta chain is a study of blood T cell repertoires in COVID-19 (dated by TCRdb to about 2020). In the study overall: The collaborator samples originated in the United States, Italy and Spain and spanned the acute and convalescent phases of COVID-19. The material from the prospective study consisted of cDNA or gDNA derived from T cells, B-cell-depleted T cells, or PBMCs. Where available, HLA class I and class II types were taken from metadata supplied by the sample provider and were not determined by assay-based typing. The samples were drawn from the first 160 participants of the ongoing ImmuneRACE study and from roughly 1,300 subjects provided by 6 global collaborators. A de-identified subject ID, COVID-19 status, age in years and sex were almost always included in the sample metadata. A freely available public database, intended as a resource for researchers studying the immune response to SARS-CoV-2, is where the repertoires were released. Deeply sampled blood TCRbeta repertoires from subjects exposed to, actively infected with, or recovered from COVID-19 were included in the dataset.

Trimming removed 1 base from V and 8 bases from J, leaving 15 bases between the germline ends. For CDR1 and CDR2, the germline V gene lists SGHRS and YFSETQ. Including cysteine and phenylalanine, the CDR3 has 14 amino acids. Just CDR3 DNA is preserved here, 42 bases in frame from base 1. For this clone: There is no known antigen for this receptor. The input lacks base qualities; no much larger clone sits a single base away.

The immunoSEQ Assay, a bias-controlled multiplex PCR, was used to amplify TCRbeta CDR3 regions from genomic DNA. The authors' pipeline ran thus. Nucleated cell counts per sample were estimated from amplification of reference gene primers within the assay. To quantify the absolute abundance of each unique TCRbeta CDR3 rearrangement, sequence reads were collapsed and filtered. For each sample, productive Simpson clonality was calculated as the square root of Simpson's diversity index across productive rearrangements. The table was pulled from immuneACCESS by TCRdb, which kept in-frame rearrangements only. Such tables lose some clones; where checked, under half of the loss comes from unresolved V genes, and the rest has no known cause. D and trimming come from the DNA, and the V and J calls and clone size come from that table. This sample has about 85,000 clones in its table, and about 90% of those were observed once. Of the sample, 4.3% is held by the ten largest clones.

Broader findings and caveats from the paper: How much clinical and demographic metadata was included differed by source and by participant, and the metadata was provided uncurated.

The collaborating institutions used their own protocols to collect whole blood in K2EDTA tubes. For TCRbeta analysis, collaborators shipped samples in one of three forms: frozen whole blood, isolated PBMCs, or DNA extracted from either of those sample types. The V gene is TRBV5-1 and the J gene is TRBJ1-2, and possibly TRBD1, on 6 matching bases. Sequences were obtained from peripheral blood. The TCR sequence derives from an elderly woman with active or convalescent COVID-19. The CDR3: CASSLPGQLYGYTF. The bases are TGCGCCAGCAGCTTGCCCGGACAGTTGTACGGCTACACCTTC.